This T cell receptor beta chain was found in a study of T cells of healthy individuals. The CDR3 runs 13 residues. The germline CDR1 and CDR2 sequences are SGHRS and YFSETQ. Trimming stripped 7 bases from V and 0 bases from J, with 10 bases between. One entry per CDR3 protein results from TCRdb running MiXCR on the 5' RACE reads. The sample has tens of thousands of distinct CDR3 sequences, under 15% seen once. This clonotype was detected only a few times. The chain couples TRBV5-1 to TRBJ1-1; D unclear. This sequence was found in a human donor in good health. The DNA for the CDR3 is TGCGCCAGCTGCGAGAACTTGAACACTGAAGCTTTCTTT. Protein product: CASCENLNTEAFF.